Sequencing of this TCR beta chain was carried out in a study of regulatory T cells in long-lasting Graves disease. Findings and limits, study-wide: Accuracy might have suffered from few samples.

V was cut by 6 bases and J by 7 bases, with 18 bases left in between. Per germline, CDR1 LGHDT and CDR2 YNNKEL (reference sequence). This CDR3 region has 14 residues. The table lists this clonotype with many counts. The antigen is unknown. Time point denoted: newly diagnosed GD, antithyroid drugs for less than 3 months. The TCR library used RNA extracted from PBMCs. Patients were from an endocrinology department in Xi'an, China. With iRepertoire HTBI primers and Arm-PCR of CDR3 regions, TCR beta libraries were built. TCRdb ran MiXCR on the multiplex PCR reads and lists one entry per CDR3 protein. The sample contains a few hundred thousand distinct CDR3 sequences, around 11% of which appear only once. These data were likewise used in another study, on T cells in Graves' hyperthyroidism and ophthalmopathy.

The chain couples TRBV3-1 to TRBJ2-5; weak D call: TRBD2 (6 bases). This TCR derives from a woman younger than 35 with Graves disease. The sequenced sample was peripheral blood mononuclear cells (PBMCs), obtained at new diagnosis, from a patient treated with antithyroid drugs. The CDR3 bases are TGTGCCAGCAGTCAGCCAAGCACCGGGGGGACCCAGTACTTC. It translates to CASSQPSTGGTQYF.